Listed here is a single T cell receptor beta chain. Only in-frame clones appear in the TCRdb table, and some are missing; sequencing was by immunoSEQ multiplex PCR. The data show 150,000 to 200,000 clones, with approximately 94% seen just once and about 15% held by the top ten. This sample was taken from a study of control samples from healthy donors and cancer patients. Trimming left V 5 bases short and J 1 base short, with 14 bases between. The CDR3 runs to 15 residues. From germline, CDR1 is SGHAT and CDR2 FQNNGV. The chain combines TRBV11-2 with TRBJ1-2; D possibly corresponds to TRBD1 (5 bases). This TCR came from a man in his 60s with colorectal cancer. Sequenced material: PBMCs. This chain's CDR3 is CASSPDGAINYGYTF. Written as DNA, the CDR3 is TGTGCCAGCAGCCCAGACGGGGCGATTAACTATGGCTACACCTTC.